Reported below is one TCR beta chain. Its cognate antigen is unknown. The data stem from a study of T-cell memory formation after mild COVID-19. Study in general: Each donor largely had its own TCR clusters. Whole-study results and caveats: Balance between CD4 and CD8 was seen in clones contracting day 15 to 85, and a CD4+ lean was seen in later expanders.

The germline gives CDR1 SGDLS, CDR2 YYNGEE. The CDR3 contains 15 residues. V gave up 0 bases and J gave up 7 bases; unmatched junction bases: 6. Each CDR3 protein gets one entry after TCRdb re-called the 5' RACE reads with MiXCR. The profile shows roughly 100,000 distinct CDR3 sequences, more than 15% of them singletons. V gene TRBV9 combines with J gene TRBJ2-1, with TRBD2 matching 8 bases. The sequencing sample was made of PBMCs or a T cell subset sorted from them (not recorded which). This TCR was sampled from an adult woman who had mild COVID-19 (a few samples of this study predate the infection). Cell type and time point are not known. Here the CDR3 DNA reads TGTGCCAGCAGCGTAGAATCGGGGGGGCTTAATGAGCAGTTCTTC. Translating it yields CASSVESGGLNEQFF.